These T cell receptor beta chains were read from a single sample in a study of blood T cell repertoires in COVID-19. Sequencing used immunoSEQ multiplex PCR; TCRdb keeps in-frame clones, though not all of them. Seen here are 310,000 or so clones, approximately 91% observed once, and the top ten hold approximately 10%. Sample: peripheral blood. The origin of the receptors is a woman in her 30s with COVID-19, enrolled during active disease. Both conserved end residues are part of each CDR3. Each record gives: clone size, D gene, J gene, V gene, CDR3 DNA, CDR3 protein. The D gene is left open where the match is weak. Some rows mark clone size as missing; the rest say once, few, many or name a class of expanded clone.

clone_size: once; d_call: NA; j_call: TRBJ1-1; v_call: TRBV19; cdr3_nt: TGTGCCAGTGAGGAAGGGGGGGGCTGGGACACTGAAGCTTTCTTT; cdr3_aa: CASEEGGGWDTEAFF
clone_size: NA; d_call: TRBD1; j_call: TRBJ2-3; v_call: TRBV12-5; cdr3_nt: TGTGCTAGTGGCCGTGGACAGGGTACAGATACGCAGTATTTT; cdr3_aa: CASGRGQGTDTQYF
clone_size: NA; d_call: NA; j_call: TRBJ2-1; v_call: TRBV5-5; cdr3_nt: TGTGCCAGCAGCTTGGACAGCTACAATGAGCAGTTCTTC; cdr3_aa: CASSLDSYNEQFF
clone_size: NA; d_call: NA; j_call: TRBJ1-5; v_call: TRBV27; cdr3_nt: TGTGCCAGCGGTCAGGGCCCCGTGCCCCAGCATTTT; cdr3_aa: CASGQGPVPQHF
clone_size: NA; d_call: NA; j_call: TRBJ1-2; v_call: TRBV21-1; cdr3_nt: TGTGCCAGCAGCAAAAGGCGTGAGGGTTCTTATGGCTACACCTTC; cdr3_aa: CASSKRREGSYGYTF
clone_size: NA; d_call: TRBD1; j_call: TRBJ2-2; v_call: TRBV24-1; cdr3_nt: TGTGCCACCAGCACTGTGACAGGGATGCCCACCGGGGAGCTGTTTTTT; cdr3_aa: CATSTVTGMPTGELFF
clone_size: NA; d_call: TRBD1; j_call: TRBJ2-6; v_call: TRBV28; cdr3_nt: TGTGCCAGCAGCGCACAGGGGGCTGGGGCCAACGTCCTGACTTTC; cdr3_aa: CASSAQGAGANVLTF
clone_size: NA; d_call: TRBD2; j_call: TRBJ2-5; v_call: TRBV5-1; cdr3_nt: TGCGCCAGCAGCTCTTGGACTAGCGGGAGGTGGCAAGAGACCCAGTACTTC; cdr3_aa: CASSSWTSGRWQETQYF
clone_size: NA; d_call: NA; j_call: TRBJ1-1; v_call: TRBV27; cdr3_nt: TGTGCCAGCACCCCAACACGGGGGAACACTGAAGCTTTCTTT; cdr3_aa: CASTPTRGNTEAFF
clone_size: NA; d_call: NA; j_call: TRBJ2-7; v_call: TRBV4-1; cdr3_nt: TGCGCCAGCAGCCAAGGCAGGGGCGAATACTACGAGCAGTACTTC; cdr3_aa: CASSQGRGEYYEQYF
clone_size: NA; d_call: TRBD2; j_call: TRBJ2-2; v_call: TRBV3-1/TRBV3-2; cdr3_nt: TGTGCCAGCAGCCAAAGAGTATCTCGTTTCGGGAGGAGGAACACCGGGGAGCTGTTTTTT; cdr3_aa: CASSQRVSRFGRRNTGELFF
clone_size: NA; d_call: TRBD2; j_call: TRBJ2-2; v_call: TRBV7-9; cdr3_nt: TGTGCCAGCAGCCTGTCGGGACTAGCGGGAGTAACCGGGGAGCTGTTTTTT; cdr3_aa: CASSLSGLAGVTGELFF
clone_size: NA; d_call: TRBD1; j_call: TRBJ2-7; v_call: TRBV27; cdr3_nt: TGTGCCAGCAGTTTATCGGGGACAGGTAGGGACTGGATCTCCTACGAGCAGTACTTC; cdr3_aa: CASSLSGTGRDWISYEQYF
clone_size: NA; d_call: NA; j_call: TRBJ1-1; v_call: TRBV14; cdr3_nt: TGTGCCAGCAGCCAAGATTGGGGAGACACTGAAGCTTTCTTT; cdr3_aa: CASSQDWGDTEAFF
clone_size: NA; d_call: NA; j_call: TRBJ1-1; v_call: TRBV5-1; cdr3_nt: TGCGCCAGCAGCTTGGATGGGGAGGGCACTGAAGCTTTCTTT; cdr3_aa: CASSLDGEGTEAFF
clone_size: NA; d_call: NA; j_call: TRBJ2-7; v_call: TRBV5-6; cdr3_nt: TGTGCCAGCAGCTTGAGCTCTTTTGATGCCTACGAGCAGTACTTC; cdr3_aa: CASSLSSFDAYEQYF
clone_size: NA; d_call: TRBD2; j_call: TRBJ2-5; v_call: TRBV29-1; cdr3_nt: TGCAGCGTTTCTAGCGGGAGGTATGGAGAGACCCAGTACTTC; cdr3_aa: CSVSSGRYGETQYF
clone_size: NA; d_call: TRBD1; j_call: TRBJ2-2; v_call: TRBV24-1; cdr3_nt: TGTGCCACCAGTGATATCGGACAGGGGGCGGGCACCGGGGAGCTGTTTTTT; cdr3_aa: CATSDIGQGAGTGELFF
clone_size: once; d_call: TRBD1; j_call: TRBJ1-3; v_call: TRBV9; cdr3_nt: TGTGCCAGCAGCGTGCGACCGGGACAGACTGGAAACACCATATATTTT; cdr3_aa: CASSVRPGQTGNTIYF
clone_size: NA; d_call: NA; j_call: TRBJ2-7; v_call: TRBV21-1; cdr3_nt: TGTGCCAGCAGCAAATCTGGAGCGGGACCTTCCTACGAGCAGTACTTC; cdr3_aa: CASSKSGAGPSYEQYF
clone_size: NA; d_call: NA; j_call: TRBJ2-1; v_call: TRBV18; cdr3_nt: TGTGCCAGCTCACCACCGGCCAGTGCTTCCTACAATGAGCAGTTCTTC; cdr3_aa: CASSPPASASYNEQFF
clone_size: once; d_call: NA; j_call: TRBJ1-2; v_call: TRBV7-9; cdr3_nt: TGTGCCAGCAGCTTAGGAGGCGGTCTTACCTATGGCTACACCTTC; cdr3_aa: CASSLGGGLTYGYTF
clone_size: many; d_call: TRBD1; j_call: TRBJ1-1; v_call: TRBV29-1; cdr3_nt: TGCAGCGTTGAACAAGGACAGGACACTGAAGCTTTCTTT; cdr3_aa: CSVEQGQDTEAFF
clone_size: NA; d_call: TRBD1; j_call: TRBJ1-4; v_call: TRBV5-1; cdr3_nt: TGCGCCAGCAGCCTGACGACAGGGACGGTTGAAAAACTGTTTTTT; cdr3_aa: CASSLTTGTVEKLFF
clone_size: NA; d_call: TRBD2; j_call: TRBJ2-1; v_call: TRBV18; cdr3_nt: TGTGCCAGCTCACCCGGGACTAGCGGGAGGGCCCGAGAGCAGTTCTTC; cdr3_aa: CASSPGTSGRAREQFF
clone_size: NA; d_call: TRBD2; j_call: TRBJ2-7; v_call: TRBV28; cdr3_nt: TGTGCCAGCAGCCCCACGGGAGGGACCGGCGAGCAGTACTTC; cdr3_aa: CASSPTGGTGEQYF
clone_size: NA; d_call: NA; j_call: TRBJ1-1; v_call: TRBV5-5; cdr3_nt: TGTGCCAGCAGCTTGTTACAGGCAAACACTGAAGCTTTCTTT; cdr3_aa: CASSLLQANTEAFF
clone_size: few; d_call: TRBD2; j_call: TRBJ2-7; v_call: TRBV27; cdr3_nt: TGTGCCAGCAGTGGGTCTAGCGGGGAGTACGAGCAGTACTTC; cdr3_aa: CASSGSSGEYEQYF
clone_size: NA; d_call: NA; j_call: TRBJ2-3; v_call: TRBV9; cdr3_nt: TGTGCCAGCAGCGTAGCTACGAGTGTTAGCGATTACACAGATACGCAGTATTTT; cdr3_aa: CASSVATSVSDYTDTQYF
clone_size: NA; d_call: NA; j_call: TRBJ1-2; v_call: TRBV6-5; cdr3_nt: TGTGCCAGCAGTTACTTGCCCTCACAGGGCTACACCTTC; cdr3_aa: CASSYLPSQGYTF
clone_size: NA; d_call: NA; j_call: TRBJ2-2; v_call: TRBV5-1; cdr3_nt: TGCGCCAGCAGCTTGGCGGGTACCCCCGAGAGCGGGGAGCTGTTTTTT; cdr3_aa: CASSLAGTPESGELFF
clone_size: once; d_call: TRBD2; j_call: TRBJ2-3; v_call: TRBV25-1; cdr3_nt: TGTGCCAGCAGTGCCTCCGCCACGGGAGGAGCTGATACGCAGTATTTT; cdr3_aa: CASSASATGGADTQYF
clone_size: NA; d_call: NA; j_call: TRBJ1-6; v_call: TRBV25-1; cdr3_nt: TGTGCCAGCAGGGACATTCGACTCAATTCACCCCTCCACTTT; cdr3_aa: CASRDIRLNSPLHF
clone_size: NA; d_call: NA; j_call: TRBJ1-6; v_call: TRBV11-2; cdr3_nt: TGTGCCAGCAGCTCCTCCGACAGTCATGTCAATTCACCCCTCCACTTT; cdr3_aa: CASSSSDSHVNSPLHF
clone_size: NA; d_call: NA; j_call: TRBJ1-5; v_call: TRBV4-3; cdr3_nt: TGCGCCAGCAGCCCTTGGGGGGGGAATCAGCCCCAGCATTTT; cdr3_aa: CASSPWGGNQPQHF
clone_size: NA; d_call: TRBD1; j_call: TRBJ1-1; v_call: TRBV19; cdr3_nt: TGTGCCAGTACCCAAACCAGGGGGACTGAAGCTTTCTTT; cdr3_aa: CASTQTRGTEAFF
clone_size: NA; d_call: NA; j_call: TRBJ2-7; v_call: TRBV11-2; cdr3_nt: TGTGCCAGCAGCTTACACACCTACGAGCAGTACTTC; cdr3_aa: CASSLHTYEQYF
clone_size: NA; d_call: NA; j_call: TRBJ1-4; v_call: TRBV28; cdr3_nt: TGTGCCAGCATGTTGAGGGCAGCTAATGAAAAACTGTTTTTT; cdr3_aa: CASMLRAANEKLFF
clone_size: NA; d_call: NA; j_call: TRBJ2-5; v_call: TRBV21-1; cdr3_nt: TGTGCCAGCAGCAAAAAAGGCTGCCAGGGAGGACAAGAGACCCAGTACTTC; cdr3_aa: CASSKKGCQGGQETQYF
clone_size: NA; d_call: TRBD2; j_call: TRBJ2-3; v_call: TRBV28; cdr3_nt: TGTGCCAGCAGTTTATGGACTAGCGAAGATACGCAGTATTTT; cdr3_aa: CASSLWTSEDTQYF
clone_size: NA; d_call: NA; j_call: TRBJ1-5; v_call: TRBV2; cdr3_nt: TGTGCCAGCAGTACCCAGGGGAATCAGCCCCAGCATTTT; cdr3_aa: CASSTQGNQPQHF
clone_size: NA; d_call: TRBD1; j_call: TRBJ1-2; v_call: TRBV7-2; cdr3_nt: TGTGCCAGCAGCTTAAGTGGGGACAGGGCAAACTATGGCTACACCTTC; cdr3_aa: CASSLSGDRANYGYTF
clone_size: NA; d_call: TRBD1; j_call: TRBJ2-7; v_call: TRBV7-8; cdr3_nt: TGTGCCAGCAGCTTAGCGGGGGACAGGGGCCACGAGCAGTACTTC; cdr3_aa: CASSLAGDRGHEQYF
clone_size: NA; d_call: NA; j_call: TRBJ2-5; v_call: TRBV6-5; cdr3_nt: TGTGCCAGCAGTTACTACCGGGGAGAGACCCAGTACTTC; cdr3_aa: CASSYYRGETQYF
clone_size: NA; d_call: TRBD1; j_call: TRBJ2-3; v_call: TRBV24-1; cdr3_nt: TGTGCCACCAGTGTGACCGGGACAGGGCGTACAGATACGCAGTATTTT; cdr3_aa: CATSVTGTGRTDTQYF
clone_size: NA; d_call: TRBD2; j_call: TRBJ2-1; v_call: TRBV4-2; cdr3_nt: TGTGCCAGCAGCTTTAGCGGGAGTAATGAGCAGTTCTTC; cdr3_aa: CASSFSGSNEQFF
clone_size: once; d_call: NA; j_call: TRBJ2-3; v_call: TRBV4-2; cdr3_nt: TGTGCCAGCAGCCCAGGGCAGTTCACAGATACGCAGTATTTT; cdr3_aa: CASSPGQFTDTQYF
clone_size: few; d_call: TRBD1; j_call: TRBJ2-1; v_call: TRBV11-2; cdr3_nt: TGTGCCAGCAGCTCCCGCCCGGGACAGGTAAGGATTGAGCAGTTCTTC; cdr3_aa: CASSSRPGQVRIEQFF
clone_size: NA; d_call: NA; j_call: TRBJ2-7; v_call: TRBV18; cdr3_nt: TGTGCCAGCTCACCACCGTCCGTCTACGAGCAGTACTTC; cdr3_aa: CASSPPSVYEQYF